These 15 T cell receptor beta chains were sequenced from one sample in a study of T cell repertoires in cytomegalovirus infection. From the reads, TCRdb called clonotypes with MiXCR, one entry per CDR3 protein. The profile covers approximately 180,000 distinct CDR3 sequences, with about 20% appearing a single time and roughly 2.9% taken by the ten largest. The sequenced material came from PBMCs. Receptor source: a human donor in good health (CMV status not recorded). Some clones in this sample may be carry-over from other donors' samples.

The table lists this clonotype with a few counts. The chain is built from TRBV5-4 and TRBJ2-7; D gene ambiguous. This CDR3 comprises 14 residues. The V end lost 0 bases, the J end lost 3 bases, and 10 bases lay between the germline ends. Germline V gene sequence: CDR1 SGHNT, CDR2 YYREEE (reference sequence). This chain's CDR3 is CASSLDMGGYEQYF. The DNA of the CDR3 is TGTGCCAGCAGCTTGGATATGGGTGGCTACGAGCAGTACTTC.

This chain connects TRBV28 to TRBJ2-2; TRBD1 matches 8 bases. V dropped 5 bases and J dropped 6; count of bases not matched to a gene: 11. Germline V gene data show CDR1 as MDHEN and CDR2 as SYDVKM. CDR3 length: 16 residues. CDR3 region: CASSAAGQGVPGELFF. The CDR3 DNA follows: TGTGCCAGCAGTGCTGCAGGACAGGGTGTTCCCGGGGAGCTGTTTTTT.

This clonotype was picked up many times. This chain links TRBV5-4 with TRBJ1-2; D may be TRBD1 (5 bases). Germline V CDR1 and CDR2: SGHNT, YYREEE (reference sequence). Trimming removed 2 bases at V and 6 bases at J, with 8 bases between. CDR3 length: 12 amino acids. For the CDR3, the DNA is TGTGCCAGCAGCTTTGGGGGGGATGGCTACACCTTC. It codes for CASSFGGDGYTF.

Concerning this clonotype itself: One end of the junction varies from germline; a read error may be responsible. J is TRBJ2-3 and V is TRBV29-1; tentatively, D is TRBD1 (5 bases). The CDR3 has 12 amino acids. CDR1 and CDR2 from the germline V gene are SQVTM and ANQGSEA. CDR3 in amino acids: CSAAIGAETQYF. CDR3 bases: TGCAGCGCTGCGATAGGGGCAGAAACGCAGTATTTT.

V usage is TRBV27 and J usage is TRBJ1-1, with D maybe TRBD1 (6 bases). The CDR3 contains 17 residues. CDR1 and CDR2 (germline): MNHEY, SMNVEV (reference sequence). Trimming cost V 6 bases and J 0 bases, with 20 bases left between them. CDR3 coding DNA: TGTGCCAGCAGGGGGAAGGGCCCTAGGACAGTGAACACTGAAGCTTTCTTT. Translating gives CASRGKGPRTVNTEAFF.

A few counts support this clonotype. The chain links TRBV6-2 or TRBV6-3 to TRBJ2-3; 7 nucleotides line up with TRBD1. The junction had 10 bases not matched to a gene; V was cut back by 6 bases and J by 4 bases. Germline CDR1 is MNHEY and CDR2 is SVGEGT. The CDR3 loop spans 15 amino acids. The CDR3 bases are TGTGCCAGCAGGGATCAGACAGGGAGCCCAGATACGCAGTATTTT. This encodes CASRDQTGSPDTQYF.

In this sample, this clonotype turned up many times. The chain has TRBV7-6 and TRBJ1-4; 7 bases fit TRBD1. The CDR3 runs to 16 residues. Germline V gives CDR1 SGHVS, CDR2 FNYEAQ. The ends lost 5 bases at V and 6 bases at J; junction bases unmatched: 12. The CDR3 protein is CASSPGQGTVHEKLFF. The CDR3 DNA is TGTGCCAGCAGCCCCGGCCAAGGGACAGTGCATGAAAAACTGTTTTTT. Full variable domain (missing parts from reference TRBV7-6 and TRBJ1-4): GAGVSQSPRYKVTKRGQDVALRCDPISGHVSLYWYRQALGQGPEFLTYFNYEAQQDKSGLPNDRFSAERPEGSISTLTIQRTEQRDSAMYRCASSPGQGTVHEKLFFGSGTQLSVL.

This rearrangement joins TRBV18 to TRBJ1-2, with a possible D match to TRBD1 (6 bases). V lost 3 bases and J lost 3, with 14 bases in between. The CDR3 sequence is 15 residues long. Per germline, CDR1 KGHSH and CDR2 LQKENI. The CDR3 region is CASSPPQGRDYGYTF. The CDR3 DNA follows: TGTGCCAGCTCACCTCCCCAGGGGAGGGACTATGGCTACACCTTC.

The chain carries TRBV7-9 and TRBJ2-2; D gene unclear. Germline V lookup: CDR1 SEHNR, CDR2 FQNEAQ (reference sequence). This CDR3 has 16 residues. V lost 1 base and J 0 bases, leaving 9 bases between the germline ends. CDR3 nucleotides: TGTGCCAGCAGCTTAGGAAGTACAGCGAACACCGGGGAGCTGTTTTTT. It encodes CASSLGSTANTGELFF. The whole variable domain, remainder taken from reference TRBV7-9 and TRBJ2-2, is DTGVSQNPRHKITKRGQNVTFRCDPISEHNRLYWYRQTLGQGPEFLTYFQNEAQLEKSRLLSDRFSAERPKGSFSTLEIQRTEQGDSAMYLCASSLGSTANTGELFFGEGSRLTVL.

The chain combines TRBV7-9 with TRBJ2-7; 8 positions agree with TRBD1. CDR1 SEHNR and CDR2 FQNEAQ come from the germline V gene (reference sequence). J gave up 1 base and V 3 bases, and 2 bases lay outside the gene matches. CDR3 length: 14 amino acids. This CDR3 reads CASSFNRGSYEQYF. The CDR3 bases are TGTGCCAGCAGCTTTAACAGGGGGTCCTACGAGCAGTACTTC.

This clonotype has more than one count but fewer than ten. CDR3 coding DNA: TGTGCCACTCGGGACAGAAACACCGGGGAGCTGTTTTTT. This codes for CATRDRNTGELFF. The chain links TRBV19 to TRBJ2-2, with TRBD1 identical over 7 bases. The CDR3 length is 13 residues. The germline V gene encodes CDR1 LNHDA and CDR2 SQIVND (reference sequence). V trimming: 10 bases; J trimming: 2 bases; junction bases outside the gene matches: 4.

This clonotype was seen repeatedly, ten times or more. The rearrangement uses TRBV7-3 and TRBJ2-3; TRBD2 aligns across 7 bases. The CDR3 length is 20 residues. V was pared by 1 base and J by 1 base, with 17 bases of the junction left unmatched. The germline CDR1 and CDR2 sequences are SGHTA and FQGTGA. The CDR3 is CASSLIPLAGVAVGTDTQYF. The CDR3 bases are TGTGCCAGCAGCTTAATCCCTCTGGCGGGAGTTGCTGTGGGCACAGATACGCAGTATTTT.

V gene TRBV12-3 or TRBV12-4 combines with J gene TRBJ2-5; the D is unclear. Trimming stripped 2 bases from V and 5 bases from J, with 12 bases between. The CDR3 is 14 residues long. CDR3 region: CASSLIGDQETQYF. Here the CDR3 DNA reads TGTGCCAGCAGTTTAATTGGTGATCAGGAGACCCAGTACTTC.

This clonotype was observed a handful of times. The rearrangement links TRBV6-2 or TRBV6-3 to TRBJ2-7; D not certain. Trimming stripped 8 bases from V and 6 bases from J, with 14 bases between. The CDR3 contains 12 residues. In germline, CDR1 is MNHEY, CDR2 SVGEGT. The CDR3: CASYEAPSEQYF. The CDR3 nucleotides are TGTGCCAGCTACGAGGCACCCTCCGAGCAGTACTTC.

This clonotype was detected a few times. V is TRBV7-2 and J is TRBJ2-2, with 8 positions matching TRBD2. V gave up 0 bases and J gave up 5 bases; unmatched junction bases: 8. In germline, CDR1 is SGHTA, CDR2 FQGNSA. The CDR3 length is 17 residues. The CDR3 region is CASSLAGRASGTGELFF. The CDR3 nucleotides read TGTGCCAGCAGCTTAGCGGGGAGGGCTAGCGGGACCGGGGAGCTGTTTTTT.